This T cell receptor (beta chain) was sequenced during a study of cytomegalovirus exposure and HLA in healthy donors. V was trimmed by 2 bases and J by 9 bases, leaving 11 bases between them. The CDR3 runs 13 residues. Germline CDR1 is LGHNA and CDR2 is YSLEER. Whole-study findings and limits: Reported results showed that the classifier diagnosed cytomegalovirus status with high specificity and sensitivity. The CMV antigen specificity of a few CMV-associated chains was confirmed through in vitro analysis. Rare TCR sequences dominated, though some public TCRs recurred in many donors. According to the study, roughly 160 TCR beta chains were cytomegalovirus-associated.

Profiling relied on immunoSEQ multiplex PCR, and the TCRdb table lists in-frame clones only, not all of them. The sample lists 200,000 to 250,000 clones; approximately 88% were seen once. As concerns this clone: Its specificity is not known.

This clonotype was obtained from a woman aged 25 to 39 in good health and CMV-seropositive. This chain links TRBV4-3 with TRBJ2-1, with D unresolved. Sequenced material: PBMCs. The CDR3 sequence is CASSQKTEFEQFF. CDR3 nucleotides: TGCGCCAGCAGCCAAAAAACCGAATTTGAGCAGTTCTTC.